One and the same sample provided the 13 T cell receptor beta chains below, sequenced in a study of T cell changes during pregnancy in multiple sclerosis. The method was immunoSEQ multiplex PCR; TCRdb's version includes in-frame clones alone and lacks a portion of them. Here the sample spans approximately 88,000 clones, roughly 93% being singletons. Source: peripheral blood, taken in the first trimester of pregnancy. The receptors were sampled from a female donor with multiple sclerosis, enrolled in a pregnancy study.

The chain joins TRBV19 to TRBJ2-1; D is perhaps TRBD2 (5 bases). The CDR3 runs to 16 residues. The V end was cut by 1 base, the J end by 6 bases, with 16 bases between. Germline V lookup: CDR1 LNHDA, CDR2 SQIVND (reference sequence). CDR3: CASSIVLASLINEQFF. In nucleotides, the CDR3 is TGTGCCAGTAGTATAGTCTTGGCTAGCCTAATCAATGAGCAGTTCTTC.

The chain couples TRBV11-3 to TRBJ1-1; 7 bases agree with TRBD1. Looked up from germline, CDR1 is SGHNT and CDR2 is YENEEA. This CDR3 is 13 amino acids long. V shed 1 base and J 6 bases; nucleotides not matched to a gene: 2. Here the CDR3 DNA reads TGTGCCAGCAGCTTAGTACAGGGGTCTGAAGCTTTCTTT. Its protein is CASSLVQGSEAFF.

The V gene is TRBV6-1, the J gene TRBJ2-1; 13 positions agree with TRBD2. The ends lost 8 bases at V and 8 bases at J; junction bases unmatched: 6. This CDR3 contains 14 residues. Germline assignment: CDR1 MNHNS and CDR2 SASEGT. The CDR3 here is CASSTSGGAYEQFF. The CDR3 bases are TGTGCCAGCTCTACTAGCGGGGGGGCCTATGAGCAGTTCTTC.

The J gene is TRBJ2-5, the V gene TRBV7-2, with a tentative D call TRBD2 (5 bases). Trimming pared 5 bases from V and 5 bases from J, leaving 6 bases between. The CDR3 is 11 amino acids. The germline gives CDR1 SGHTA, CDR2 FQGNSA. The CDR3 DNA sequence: TGTGCCAGCAGCCCGGGGGAGACCCAGTACTTC. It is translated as CASSPGETQYF.

The chain's CDR3 is CASSQGGQGGYGYTF. CDR3 bases: TGTGCCAGCAGCCAGGGCGGACAGGGCGGGTATGGCTACACCTTC. J is TRBJ1-2 and V is TRBV4-2; 8 nucleotides line up with TRBD1. The CDR3 runs to 15 residues. Germline V gene lookup returns CDR1 LGHNA and CDR2 YNFKEQ. V shed 3 bases and J 5 bases; nucleotides not matched to a gene: 8.

The CDR3 coding sequence is TGTGCCAGCGGCGGGGGAAGAAAGGCAGATACGCAGTATTTT. Its translation: CASGGGRKADTQYF. This chain links TRBV6-6 with TRBJ2-3; 7 bases are shared with TRBD2. The trim removed 8 bases at V and 4 bases at J, leaving 9 bases unmatched. The CDR3 loop spans 14 amino acids. Per germline, CDR1 MNHNY and CDR2 SVGAGI (reference sequence).

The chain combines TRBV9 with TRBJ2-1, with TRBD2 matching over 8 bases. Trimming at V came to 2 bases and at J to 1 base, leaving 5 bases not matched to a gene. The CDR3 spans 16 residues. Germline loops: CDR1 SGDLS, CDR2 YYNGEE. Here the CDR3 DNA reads TGTGCCAGCAGCGTCTTCGCGGGGGGTTCCTACAATGAGCAGTTCTTC. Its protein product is CASSVFAGGSYNEQFF.

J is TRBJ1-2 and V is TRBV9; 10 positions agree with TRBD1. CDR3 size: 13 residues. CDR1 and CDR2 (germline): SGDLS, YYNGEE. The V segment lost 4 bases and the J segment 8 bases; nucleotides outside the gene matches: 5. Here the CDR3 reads CASSPGTGEGYTF. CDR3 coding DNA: TGTGCCAGCAGCCCCGGGACAGGGGAAGGCTACACCTTC.

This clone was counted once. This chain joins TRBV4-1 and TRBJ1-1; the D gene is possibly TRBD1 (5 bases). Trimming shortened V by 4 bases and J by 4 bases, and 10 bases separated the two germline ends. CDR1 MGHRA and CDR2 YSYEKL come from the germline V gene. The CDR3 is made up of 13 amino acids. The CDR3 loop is CASSPAGPTEAFF. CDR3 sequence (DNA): TGCGCCAGCAGCCCAGCGGGGCCCACTGAAGCTTTCTTT.

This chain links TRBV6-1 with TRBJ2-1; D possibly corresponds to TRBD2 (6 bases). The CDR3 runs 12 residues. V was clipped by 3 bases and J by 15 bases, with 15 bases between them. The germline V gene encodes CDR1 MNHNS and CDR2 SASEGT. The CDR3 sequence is CASSDPGLLLFF. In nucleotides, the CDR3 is TGTGCCAGCAGTGACCCGGGACTTCTTCTGTTCTTC.

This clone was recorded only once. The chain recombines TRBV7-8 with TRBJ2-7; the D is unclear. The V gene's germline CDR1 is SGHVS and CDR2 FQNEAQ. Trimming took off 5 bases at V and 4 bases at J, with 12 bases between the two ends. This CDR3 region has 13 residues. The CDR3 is CASSPRFRYEQYF. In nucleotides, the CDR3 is TGTGCCAGCAGCCCCCGTTTCCGGTACGAGCAGTACTTC.

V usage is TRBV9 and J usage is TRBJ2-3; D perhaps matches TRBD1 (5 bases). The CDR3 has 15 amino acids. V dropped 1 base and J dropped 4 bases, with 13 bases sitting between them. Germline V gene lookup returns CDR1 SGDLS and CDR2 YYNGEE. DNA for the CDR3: TGTGCCAGCAGCGTAACCGCAGTAGGGGCAGATACGCAGTATTTT. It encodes CASSVTAVGADTQYF.

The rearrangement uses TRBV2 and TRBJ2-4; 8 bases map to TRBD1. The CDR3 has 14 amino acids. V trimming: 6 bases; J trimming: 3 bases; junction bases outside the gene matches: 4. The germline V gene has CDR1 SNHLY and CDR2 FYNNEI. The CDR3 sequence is CASSSTGGKNIQYF. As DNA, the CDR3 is TGTGCCAGCAGCTCTACAGGGGGCAAAAACATTCAGTACTTC.